Presented here are 20 T cell receptor beta chains from one specimen sequenced in a study of blood T cells in healthy people across ages. Sample-barcoded 5' priming and a J-beta primer mix drove a second PCR of 7 to 11 cycles. MiXCR, run by TCRdb on the 5' RACE reads, gives a single entry per CDR3 protein. The table shows about 930,000 distinct CDR3 sequences, with roughly 29% occurring only once. The sample was also reused in another study, on T cells of mothers and their children.

The source material was blood. All receptors derive from a woman in her 40s in good health.

The chain uses TRBV28 and TRBJ2-7, with 9 bases matching TRBD1. Per germline, CDR1 MDHEN and CDR2 SYDVKM. The CDR3 totals 13 residues. J gave up 3 bases and V 9 bases, and 6 bases lay outside the gene matches. CDR3 protein: CARTGGRFYEQYF. CDR3 coding DNA: TGTGCCAGAACAGGGGGCAGGTTCTACGAGCAGTACTTC.

V and J are TRBV9 and TRBJ1-2; D gene unclear. Germline V gene sequence: CDR1 SGDLS, CDR2 YYNGEE. V was shortened by 1 base and J by 5 bases, with 15 bases between the two germline ends. The CDR3 has 15 amino acids. The CDR3 sequence is CASSVNSYVQYGYTF. CDR3 coding DNA: TGTGCCAGCAGCGTAAACAGCTACGTCCAATATGGCTACACCTTC.

In regard to this clonotype: This may stem from a read error, because a much larger clone lies one nucleotide away. CDR3 DNA: TGCAGTGCTAGAGACCGAACAGGGGGCGCGGGCAATGAGCAGTACTTC. Translated, it gives CSARDRTGGAGNEQYF. V gene TRBV20-1 combines with J gene TRBJ2-4; TRBD1 matches at 9 bases. Germline loops: CDR1 DFQATT, CDR2 SNEGSKA (reference sequence). The J segment lost 13 bases and the V segment lost 0 bases, leaving 16 bases of the junction unmatched. This CDR3 comprises 16 residues.

As concerns this clonotype: One end of the junction does not line up with germline, which may come from a read error. This chain connects TRBV12-3 or TRBV12-4 to TRBJ2-3; TRBD1 or TRBD2 may be the D gene (7 bases each). The CDR3 is 14 amino acids. CDR3 loop: CASTLTGRGDAQYF. The CDR3 DNA reads TGTGCCAGCACCTTGACAGGGAGGGGAGATGCGCAGTATTTT.

The rearrangement joins TRBV20-1 to TRBJ2-7; D uncertain. The CDR3 length is 12 residues. Germline lookup yields CDR1 DFQATT and CDR2 SNEGSKA (reference sequence). Trimming left V 0 bases short and J 1 base short, with 4 bases between. The CDR3: CSAREDSYEQYF. The CDR3 nucleotides are TGCAGTGCTAGAGAAGATTCCTACGAGCAGTACTTC.

A remark on this clonotype: This likely comes from a read error, as the CDR3 has no conserved phenylalanine or tryptophan at its end. The chain couples TRBV7-2 to TRBJ1-2; tentative D call: TRBD1 (5 bases). The CDR3 length is 15 residues. V lost 2 bases and J 0 bases, leaving 10 bases between the germline ends. Germline CDR1 reads SGHTA; CDR2 reads FQGNSA. The CDR3 nucleotides are TGTGCCAGCAGCTTAACCAGGGTGACTAACTATGGCTACACCTGC. The encoded protein is CASSLTRVTNYGYTC.

This clonotype appeared many times. This chain connects TRBV12-3 or TRBV12-4 to TRBJ2-7; the D gene is possibly TRBD1 (6 bases). CDR3 length: 15 amino acids. Deletions cut 7 bases from V and 0 bases from J, with 16 bases between. The CDR3 region is CASTSTGQSSYEQYF. For the CDR3, the DNA is TGTGCCAGCACTTCCACCGGACAGTCCTCCTACGAGCAGTACTTC.

The gene calls are TRBV5-1 and TRBJ2-7, with D perhaps TRBD1 (6 bases). The germline CDR1 and CDR2 sequences are SGHRS and YFSETQ. V was trimmed by 0 bases and J by 6 bases, leaving 10 bases between them. The CDR3 is made up of 13 amino acids. The CDR3 loop is CASSLDGRGEQYF. CDR3 sequence (DNA): TGCGCCAGCAGCTTGGATGGCAGGGGCGAGCAGTACTTC.

The chain has TRBV29-1 and TRBJ2-6, with a tentative D call TRBD1 (6 bases). CDR1 and CDR2 (germline): SQVTM, ANQGSEA. This CDR3 spans 17 amino acids. Between the trimmed V and J ends, which lost 4 bases and 0 bases, there was a span of 16 bases. CDR3 in DNA: TGCAGCGTTGCCGAACAGGGAGCAATCTCTGGGGCCAACGTCCTGACTTTC. Amino acid sequence: CSVAEQGAISGANVLTF.

This clonotype was counted ten times or more. The J gene is TRBJ1-2, the V gene TRBV20-1, with 7 bases that match TRBD1. The trim removed 5 bases at V and 5 bases at J, leaving 11 bases unmatched. The length of the CDR3 is 14 residues. CDR1 and CDR2 (germline): DFQATT, SNEGSKA (reference sequence). CDR3 amino acids: CSARQGIIGYGYTF. For the CDR3, the DNA is TGCAGTGCTCGACAGGGAATAATAGGGTATGGCTACACCTTC.

The chain carries TRBV5-1 and TRBJ2-2; D not certain. CDR1 is SGHRS and CDR2 is YFSETQ in the germline V gene. Trimming took off 4 bases at V and 1 base at J, with 11 bases between the two ends. The CDR3 runs to 15 residues. For the CDR3, the DNA is TGCGCCAGCAGCCCGGGTCACTTGAACACCGGGGAGCTGTTTTTT. The encoded protein is CASSPGHLNTGELFF. The variable domain in full, with the rest retrieved from reference TRBV5-1 and TRBJ2-2, is KAGVTQTPRYLIKTRGQQVTLSCSPISGHRSVSWYQQTPGQGLQFLFEYFSETQRNKGNFPGRFSGRQFSNSRSEMNVSTLELGDSALYLCASSPGHLNTGELFFGEGSRLTVL.

V is TRBV5-1 and J is TRBJ1-1; a weak D match, TRBD1 (5 bases). The germline V gene encodes CDR1 SGHRS and CDR2 YFSETQ. The V end lost 4 bases, the J end lost 4 bases, and 14 bases lay between the germline ends. CDR3 size: 14 residues. CDR3 residues: CASSLGATGTEAFF. As DNA, the CDR3 is TGCGCCAGCAGCCTCGGGGCCACGGGCACTGAAGCTTTCTTT. The full variable domain, in which reference TRBV5-1 and TRBJ1-1 provide the parts outside the CDR3, is KAGVTQTPRYLIKTRGQQVTLSCSPISGHRSVSWYQQTPGQGLQFLFEYFSETQRNKGNFPGRFSGRQFSNSRSEMNVSTLELGDSALYLCASSLGATGTEAFFGQGTRLTVV.

The J gene is TRBJ1-1, the V gene TRBV6-5; D perhaps matches TRBD1 (5 bases). The germline CDR1 and CDR2 sequences are MNHEY and SVGAGI. The V end was cut by 7 bases, the J end by 4 bases, with 19 bases between. The CDR3 loop spans 15 amino acids. CDR3 sequence reads: CASTPPGGKGTEAFF. The CDR3 DNA reads as TGTGCCAGCACTCCCCCTGGGGGGAAGGGCACTGAAGCTTTCTTT.

This clonotype was observed at least ten times. The V call is TRBV6-1, the J call TRBJ1-1, with a tentative D call TRBD1 (5 bases). The germline V and J ends were trimmed by 10 bases and 1 base, with 7 bases remaining between them. CDR1 is MNHNS, CDR2 SASEGT, per germline. The CDR3 extends over 11 amino acids. This chain's CDR3 is CATQGNTEAFF. CDR3 in DNA: TGTGCCACGCAGGGGAACACTGAAGCTTTCTTT.

Worth noting for this clonotype: The junction departs from germline at one end; a sequencing error may be responsible. V gene TRBV4-3 combines with J gene TRBJ1-2; D gene uncertain. Germline-derived CDR1 and CDR2 are LGHNA and YSLEER. The CDR3 runs to 14 residues. CDR3 in amino acids: CASSQPGANYGYTF. CDR3 coding DNA: TGCGCCAGCAGCCAACCCGGAGCTAATTATGGCTACACCTTC.

The rearrangement joins TRBV12-3 or TRBV12-4 to TRBJ1-1; 7 bases agree with TRBD1. The CDR3 loop spans 14 amino acids. The V segment lost 6 bases and the J segment 11 bases; nucleotides outside the gene matches: 15. This CDR3 is CASSWTGGLREAFF. DNA for the CDR3: TGTGCCAGCAGCTGGACAGGAGGACTCCGGGAGGCTTTCTTT.

In its sample, this clonotype was seen a few times. This chain's CDR3 is CASSQRGLTPDTQYF. DNA of the CDR3: TGTGCCAGCAGCCAACGGGGACTCACCCCCGATACGCAGTATTTT. This chain links TRBV3-1 with TRBJ2-3; perhaps TRBD2 as D (6 bases). V was trimmed by 2 bases and J by 6 bases, leaving 15 bases between them. Germline V lookup: CDR1 LGHDT, CDR2 YNNKEL (reference sequence). This CDR3 is built from 15 residues.

CDR3 nucleotide sequence: TGTGCCAGTAGTACGGGACGGGACCAAGAGACCCAGTACTTC. This translates into CASSTGRDQETQYF. The chain couples TRBV19 to TRBJ2-5; D may match TRBD1 or TRBD2 (5 bases each). The CDR3 has 14 amino acids. The V and J ends lost 4 bases and 0 bases respectively, with 9 bases between them. Looked up from germline, CDR1 is LNHDA and CDR2 is SQIVND (reference sequence).

The V and J genes are TRBV5-1 and TRBJ1-4; a possible D gene is TRBD1 (5 bases). Germline CDR1 is SGHRS and CDR2 is YFSETQ. The V end was cut by 0 bases, the J end by 8 bases, with 14 bases between. The CDR3 runs 15 residues. The CDR3 bases are TGCGCCAGCAGCTTGGCCCGCAGGGCGAGGGAAAAACTGTTTTTT. This sequence encodes CASSLARRAREKLFF.

This clonotype was counted between two and nine times. This sequence joins TRBV4-1 and TRBJ1-2; no clear D gene. The CDR3 loop spans 15 amino acids. Deletions cut 2 bases from V and 8 bases from J, with 18 bases between. Germline V lookup: CDR1 MGHRA, CDR2 YSYEKL. In DNA, the CDR3 is TGCGCCAGCAGCCAAACCCCGACCAAGAGCGGAGGCTACACCTTC. It translates to CASSQTPTKSGGYTF.